These 2 T cell receptor beta chains were sequenced from one sample in a study of early stage breast cancer tumors. Data came from immunoSEQ multiplex PCR; TCRdb stores just in-frame clones and leaves some out. The table shows roughly 34,000 clones, with roughly 70% occurring only once. Sequenced input: blood. The receptors here all came from a person in their sixties or seventies with breast cancer.

V usage is TRBV15 and J usage is TRBJ2-5; D gene ambiguous. V was pared by 3 bases and J by 4 bases, with 9 bases between. Per germline, CDR1 LNHNV and CDR2 YYDKDF (reference sequence). CDR3 length equals 13 residues. The CDR3, as DNA: TGTGCCACCAGCAGTCCCCGGATAGAGACCCAGTACTTC. It specifies CATSSPRIETQYF.

The rearrangement uses TRBV7-3 and TRBJ2-1; TRBD1 is a possible D gene (6 bases). V was pared by 1 base and J by 2 bases, with 9 bases between. Germline values: CDR1 SGHTA, CDR2 FQGTGA. This CDR3 has 15 residues. CDR3 coding DNA: TGTGCCAGCAGCTTAATGAAGGGGGCCTACAATGAGCAGTTCTTC. As protein: CASSLMKGAYNEQFF.